This T cell receptor (beta chain) emerged from a study of blood T cell repertoires in COVID-19. Study context: The samples span acute and convalescent COVID-19 from the United States, Italy and Spain. Sources were T cells, B-cell-depleted T cells, or PBMCs; the material itself was cDNA or gDNA.

The CDR3 totals 15 residues. With 4 bases removed from V and 0 bases from J, the gap between germline ends came to 11 bases. CDR1 SGHNT and CDR2 YYREEE come from the germline V gene (reference sequence). This clone appeared once. Authors' methods: Quantification of nucleated cells was approximated via reference gene primer amplification. Only in-frame clones appear in the TCRdb table, and some are missing; sequencing was by immunoSEQ multiplex PCR. V, J and clone size reflect that table, while D and trimming were determined from the DNA. The sample records under 85,000 clones, approximately 89% being singletons.

The source material was peripheral blood. The chain links TRBV5-4 to TRBJ2-1; D is unresolved. The clonotype originates from an elderly man with acute or convalescent COVID-19. CDR3 amino acids: CASSVSTLSYNEQFF. CDR3 bases: TGTGCCAGCAGCGTTAGCACACTCTCCTACAATGAGCAGTTCTTC.